These 14 T cell receptor beta chains came from one sample sequenced in a study of metastatic and nonmetastatic thyroid tumors. The entire patient cohort was treatment-naive prior to thyroid surgery. Using MiXCR, TCRdb reanalyzed the PCR reads. There are around 8,200 clones in the sample; around 30% occur only once, and approximately 40% lies in the top ten. Sequencing was carried out using tumor tissue. The receptors shown here come from a male donor with papillary thyroid cancer or a benign thyroid nodule (not recorded which). Some clones in this sample may be carry-over from other donors' samples.

The V call is TRBV11-2, the J call TRBJ1-1, with D uncertain. From germline, CDR1 is SGHAT and CDR2 FQNNGV. The CDR3 loop spans 13 amino acids. With 3 bases removed from V and 6 bases from J, the gap between germline ends came to 11 bases. CDR3 sequence (DNA): TGTGCCAGCAGCTTTTTAGACGGTCCTGAAGCTTTCTTT. Its translation: CASSFLDGPEAFF.

J is TRBJ2-4 and V is TRBV9, with a possible D match to TRBD2 (6 bases). Per the germline V gene, CDR1 is SGDLS and CDR2 is YYNGEE. The CDR3 has 14 residues. V was cut by 3 bases and J by 6 bases, with 13 bases left in between. The CDR3 here is CASSASRDLNIQYF. Here the CDR3 DNA reads TGTGCCAGCAGCGCCAGCCGGGACTTAAACATTCAGTACTTC.

This clone was detected only a few times. The genes are TRBV6-1 and TRBJ2-1, with TRBD1 identical over 10 bases. J was trimmed by 7 bases and V by 6 bases; bases with no gene match: 3. CDR3 length: 13 residues. Germline V gene lookup returns CDR1 MNHNS and CDR2 SASEGT. The CDR3 DNA reads TGTGCCAGCAGCGGGACAGGGGTTAATGAGCAGTTCTTC. Amino acids: CASSGTGVNEQFF.

The rearrangement joins TRBV28 to TRBJ2-5, with D uncertain. CDR3 length: 14 residues. The germline V and J ends were trimmed by 5 bases and 0 bases, with 10 bases remaining between them. Germline V gives CDR1 MDHEN, CDR2 SYDVKM. The CDR3 DNA follows: TGTGCCAGCAGTCGGACCGTGTACCAAGAGACCCAGTACTTC. Translating gives CASSRTVYQETQYF. Looking up the rest from reference TRBV28 and TRBJ2-5 gives the full variable domain: DVKVTQSSRYLVKRTGEKVFLECVQDMDHENMFWYRQDPGLGLRLIYFSYDVKMKEKGDIPEGYSVSREKKERFSLILESASTNQTSMYLCASSRTVYQETQYFGPGTRLLVL.

This clone has ten or more counts. CDR3 sequence reads: CASAPGQTSYEQYF. The CDR3 nucleotides are TGTGCCAGCGCCCCGGGACAGACATCCTACGAGCAGTACTTC. V usage is TRBV5-4 and J usage is TRBJ2-7; 7 nucleotides align to TRBD1. This CDR3 contains 14 residues. Germline loops: CDR1 SGHNT, CDR2 YYREEE (reference sequence). The trim removed 7 bases at V and 1 base at J, leaving 8 bases unmatched. The full variable domain, completed using reference TRBV5-4 and TRBJ2-7, is ETGVTQSPTHLIKTRGQQVTLRCSSQSGHNTVSWYQQALGQGPQFIFQYYREEENGRGNFPPRFSGLQFPNYSSELNVNALELDDSALYLCASAPGQTSYEQYFGPGTRLTVT.

The V call is TRBV28, the J call TRBJ1-5; D gene ambiguous. V lost 2 bases, J lost 4 bases, and 15 bases lay in between. Germline-derived CDR1 and CDR2 are MDHEN and SYDVKM. The CDR3 runs 16 residues. The CDR3 DNA sequence: TGTGCCAGCAGTTTAGTTTGGCAGTACAAAAATCAGCCCCAGCATTTT. It specifies CASSLVWQYKNQPQHF.

This clone was seen many times. The CDR3 loop is CASSSGLAGSDTQYF. As DNA, the CDR3 is TGTGCCAGCAGCTCCGGACTAGCGGGATCAGATACGCAGTATTTT. V is TRBV5-4 and J is TRBJ2-3, with TRBD2 matching over 12 bases. CDR1 is SGHNT and CDR2 is YYREEE in the germline V gene (reference sequence). The CDR3 is 15 amino acids. V shed 3 bases, J shed 4 bases, and the junction held 3 bases outside the gene matches.

This clone was detected a few times. V is TRBV18 and J is TRBJ2-2; D tentatively reads TRBD1 or TRBD2 (5 bases each). Germline lookup yields CDR1 KGHSH and CDR2 LQKENI. With 5 bases removed from V and 10 bases from J, the gap between germline ends came to 17 bases. CDR3 length: 14 residues. DNA for the CDR3: TGTGCCAGCTCATATTCCGGGGCCCGTGAGGAGCTGTTTTTT. Encoded protein: CASSYSGAREELFF.

By sample fraction, this clone is medium-sized. Other DNA sequences from this sample encode an identical CDR3 as well. The chain carries TRBV19 and TRBJ2-3; possible D gene TRBD1, 5 bases. The CDR3 totals 13 residues. V was pared by 5 bases and J by 11 bases, with 17 bases between. Germline assignment: CDR1 LNHDA and CDR2 SQIVND (reference sequence). The CDR3 region is CASSWTQGNLQYF. CDR3 nucleotide sequence: TGTGCCAGTAGTTGGACCCAGGGAAACTTGCAGTATTTT.

The chain carries TRBV6-2 or TRBV6-3 and TRBJ2-1, with 12 nucleotides matching TRBD2. Trimming took 6 bases from V and 0 from J; bases not matched to a gene: 3. Looked up from germline, CDR1 is MNHEY and CDR2 is SVGEGT. This CDR3 is built from 16 residues. Here the CDR3 reads CASRLTSGSSYNEQFF. The DNA of the CDR3 is TGTGCCAGCAGATTGACTAGCGGGAGCTCCTACAATGAGCAGTTCTTC.

This clone was counted a few times. The gene calls are TRBV27 and TRBJ1-6; no firm D call. Between the trimmed V and J ends, which lost 1 base and 7 bases, there was a span of 14 bases. Looked up from germline, CDR1 is MNHEY and CDR2 is SMNVEV (reference sequence). This CDR3 is 16 amino acids long. CDR3 DNA sequence: TGTGCCAGCAGTTTATTTTTTGTCGAAGGAAATTCACCCCTCCACTTT. Translation: CASSLFFVEGNSPLHF.

There are a few counts of this clone. The chain has TRBV28 and TRBJ1-3; possible D gene TRBD1, 6 bases. Trimming pared 6 bases from V and 0 bases from J, leaving 12 bases between. Germline V gene sequence: CDR1 MDHEN, CDR2 SYDVKM. The CDR3 runs to 15 residues. The CDR3 sequence: CASSSGQSSGNTIYF. The CDR3 bases are TGTGCCAGCAGCTCTGGACAGAGCTCTGGAAACACCATATATTTT.

The V call is TRBV30, the J call TRBJ2-2, with no clear D. Germline loops: CDR1 GTSNPN, CDR2 SVGIG (reference sequence). V dropped 2 bases and J dropped 5 bases, with 12 bases sitting between them. The length of the CDR3 is 14 residues. The CDR3 reads CAWSRISRTGELFF. CDR3 DNA sequence: TGTGCCTGGAGTCGTATCAGTAGAACCGGGGAGCTGTTTTTT.

This clone turned up a few times. This rearrangement joins TRBV14 to TRBJ2-2, with 7 bases matching TRBD1. The J segment lost 2 bases and the V segment lost 5 bases, leaving 5 bases of the junction unmatched. Per the germline V gene, CDR1 is SGHDN and CDR2 is FVKESK. The length of the CDR3 is 15 residues. The CDR3 region has the DNA TGTGCCAGCAGCGTACAGGGGACCAACACCGGGGAGCTGTTTTTT. Protein sequence: CASSVQGTNTGELFF.